A selection of T cell receptor beta chains follows, all from one sample in a study of OX40 agonist ivuxolimab in advanced cancers. Sequenced by immunoSEQ multiplex PCR; TCRdb stores in-frame clones only, minus some. The repertoire holds under 60,000 clones, with approximately 90% as singletons. Material: CD4+ or CD8+ T cells sorted from blood, obtained in a trial of the OX40 agonist ivuxolimab. These receptors were obtained from an adult with an advanced solid tumor such as melanoma, head and neck, liver or kidney cancer. CDR3s include the opening cysteine and the closing phenylalanine or tryptophan. Fields, in order: V gene, J gene, D gene, clone size, CDR3 DNA, CDR3 protein. A D gene is named only where the DNA matches it firmly. Part of the rows lack a size; the others show once, few, many or a class for expanded clones.

>TRBV7-2|TRBJ2-7|.|.
TGTGCCAGCAGCTTAGAGGGACTGGGTTTGGGAGAGCAGTACTTC
CASSLEGLGLGEQYF
>TRBV15|TRBJ2-7|.|.
TGTGCCACCAGCGGCCTTACGGGTTGGGAGCAGTACTTC
CATSGLTGWEQYF
>TRBV19|TRBJ2-1|.|.
TGTGCCAGTAGTCCGGACCCTCCGCCATCCTACAATGAGCAGTTCTTC
CASSPDPPPSYNEQFF
>TRBV7-2|TRBJ2-7|TRBD2|.
TGTGCCAGCAGCCCACGCCGGGAAGCGGGGGCCTACGAGCAGTACTTC
CASSPRREAGAYEQYF
>TRBV18|TRBJ2-5|.|.
TGTGCCAGCTCACCCGGCGTAGCAGAGACCCAGTACTTC
CASSPGVAETQYF
>TRBV20-1|TRBJ2-1|.|once
TGCAGTGCTAGGGAAAATGAGCAGTTCTTC
CSARENEQFF
>TRBV10-3|TRBJ2-3|.|once
TGTGCCATCAGTGAAGACATCACAGATACGCAGTATTTT
CAISEDITDTQYF
>TRBV7-3|TRBJ2-3|TRBD2|.
TGTGCCAGCAGCTTAACGAGGTCTAGCGGGACAGATACGCAGTATTTT
CASSLTRSSGTDTQYF
>TRBV27|TRBJ2-2|TRBD2|few
TGTGCCAGCACCAAAACTAGCGGGAACCTACGGACCGGGGAGCTGTTTTTT
CASTKTSGNLRTGELFF
>TRBV6-1|TRBJ1-1|.|.
TGTGCCAGCAGTGAGTACGGGAACACTGAAGCTTTCTTT
CASSEYGNTEAFF
>TRBV6-1|TRBJ2-7|TRBD2|.
TGTGCCAGCAGTGTTAGCGGGAGCGTTACGGAGCAGTACTTC
CASSVSGSVTEQYF
>TRBV7-9|TRBJ2-1|TRBD2|.
TGTGCCAGCAGCGGCTACTCCGGGACTAGCATTAATGAGCAGTTCTTC
CASSGYSGTSINEQFF
>TRBV5-1|TRBJ2-5|TRBD2|.
TGCGCCAGCAGTAGCTCTAGCGGGATCCGAGAGACCCAGTACTTC
CASSSSSGIRETQYF
>TRBV5-1|TRBJ1-6|.|.
TGCGCCAGCAGCTTGGCCAGCGGCGATTCACCCCTCCACTTT
CASSLASGDSPLHF
>TRBV7-6|TRBJ1-3|.|.
TGTGCCAGCAGCTTTTCAACCTCCGCCTCTGGAAACACCATATATTTT
CASSFSTSASGNTIYF
>TRBV5-1|TRBJ2-6|.|.
TGCGCCAGCAGCTCTCAGGCTGGTGGGGCCAACGTCCTGACTTTC
CASSSQAGGANVLTF
>TRBV6-6|TRBJ1-3|.|once
TGTGCCAGCAGTTACTCCTCCCAGGGATCGGGAAACACCATATATTTT
CASSYSSQGSGNTIYF
>TRBV7-9|TRBJ2-1|TRBD1|.
TGTGCCAGCAGCCGAGGGGGCACCTACAATGAGCAGTTCTTC
CASSRGGTYNEQFF
>TRBV28|TRBJ2-7|.|.
TGTGCCAGCAGTTCTGCAAACGAGCAGTACTTC
CASSSANEQYF
>TRBV7-9|TRBJ2-1|TRBD2|.
TGTGCCAGCAGCTTAGCGCTCAGGACTAGCGGGTACAATGAGCAGTTCTTC
CASSLALRTSGYNEQFF
>TRBV7-8|TRBJ2-3|TRBD1|once
TGTGCCAGCAGTCCAGTGGGGACAGTTCAGGCAGATACGCAGTATTTT
CASSPVGTVQADTQYF
>TRBV5-1|TRBJ1-4|.|.
TGCGCCAGCAGCGTCGGGGGCGGGAATAATGAAAAACTGTTTTTT
CASSVGGGNNEKLFF
>TRBV25-1|TRBJ2-1|.|.
TGTGCCAGCAGTGAACTAGGGAGATACAATGAGCAGTTCTTC
CASSELGRYNEQFF
>TRBV6-1|TRBJ1-1|.|.
TGTGCCAGCAGTTTGGACAGGAACACTGAAGCTTTCTTT
CASSLDRNTEAFF
>TRBV7-8|TRBJ2-5|.|few
TGTGCCAGCAGCGACATAGGGGAGACCCAGTACTTC
CASSDIGETQYF
>TRBV9|TRBJ1-3|.|few
TGTGCCAGCAGCGCGATGACAGGCTCTGGAAACACCATATATTTT
CASSAMTGSGNTIYF
>TRBV25-1|TRBJ1-1|.|.
TGTGCCAGCAGTGAATACAAGGGGCAAACTGAAGCTTTCTTT
CASSEYKGQTEAFF
>TRBV18|TRBJ2-5|.|.
TGTGCCAGCTCACCAATCCCTCAAGGGACCCAGTACTTC
CASSPIPQGTQYF
>TRBV27|TRBJ2-1|.|.
TGTGCCAGCAGTCCACCCTATGGCAATGAGCAGTTCTTC
CASSPPYGNEQFF
>TRBV11-1|TRBJ2-7|TRBD1|.
TGTGCCAGCAGCTCCGGGACAGGGGGCCCCTACGAGCAGTACTTC
CASSSGTGGPYEQYF
>TRBV7-2|TRBJ1-5|.|.
TGTGCCAGCAGCTTGGTATTTGGAGATAATCAGCCCCAGCATTTT
CASSLVFGDNQPQHF
>TRBV29-1|TRBJ2-1|.|.
TGCAGCCTCAGGGAGGACAGCCATGAGCAGTTCTTC
CSLREDSHEQFF
>TRBV11-1|TRBJ2-1|.|.
TGTGCCAGCAGCTTATCGACGGGAGTTGGGAGTGAGCAGTTCTTC
CASSLSTGVGSEQFF
>TRBV12-5|TRBJ2-7|.|.
TGTGCTAGTGGTTTCTCGCGCGGGACAGTCCTTACCTACGAGCAGTACTTC
CASGFSRGTVLTYEQYF
>TRBV7-2|TRBJ2-5|TRBD1|.
TGTGCCAGCAGCCTACAGGGGGCAGGGAAAGAGACCCAGTACTTC
CASSLQGAGKETQYF
>TRBV21-1|TRBJ1-4|.|.
TGTGCCAGCAGCAAACTTGGGAGGGTGGGACTGTTTTTT
CASSKLGRVGLFF
>TRBV11-2|TRBJ2-7|TRBD2|.
TGTGCCAGCAGCCTAGGTAGGACTAGCGGGAGTCTGGCCTCCTACGAGCAGTACTTC
CASSLGRTSGSLASYEQYF
>TRBV28|TRBJ1-5|TRBD1|.
TGTGCCAGCAGTTTATGGGCGGGACAGGGATATCAGCCCCAGCATTTT
CASSLWAGQGYQPQHF